The 21 T cell receptor beta chains below were found in one sample sequenced in a study of shared clonotypes between healthy human individuals. Clones were sequenced by immunoSEQ multiplex PCR, and TCRdb holds only the in-frame ones, with some missing. The data contain some 1.4 million clones, roughly 96% of them singletons. Sequenced sample: naive CD4+ T cells sorted from blood. Subset meaning: CD45RA+ positively selected. Receptors originate from a man in his thirties or forties in good health.

The V gene is TRBV28, the J gene TRBJ2-2, with 9 bases matching TRBD1. CDR1 is MDHEN and CDR2 is SYDVKM in the germline V gene. V was clipped by 6 bases and J by 3 bases; unmatched bases: 5. The CDR3 has 15 residues. The CDR3 DNA follows: TGTGCCAGCAGGCCCGGACAGGGGTACACCGGGGAGCTGTTTTTT. Amino acids: CASRPGQGYTGELFF.

The CDR3 spells CASSISGRSPTDTQYF. CDR3 DNA: TGTGCCAGTAGTATCAGCGGACGGTCCCCCACAGATACGCAGTATTTT. This chain links TRBV19 with TRBJ2-3; tentatively, D is TRBD2 (5 bases). CDR3 size: 16 residues. The germline gives CDR1 LNHDA, CDR2 SQIVND (reference sequence). Between the trimmed V and J ends, which lost 3 bases and 2 bases, there was a span of 15 bases. The variable domain in full, with the rest retrieved from reference TRBV19 and TRBJ2-3, is DGGITQSPKYLFRKEGQNVTLSCEQNLNHDAMYWYRQDPGQGLRLIYYSQIVNDFQKGDIAEGYSVSREKKESFPLTVTSAQKNPTAFYLCASSISGRSPTDTQYFGPGTRLTVL.

The chain has TRBV5-6 and TRBJ1-1; D not certain. The CDR3 has 14 residues. Per germline, CDR1 SGHDT and CDR2 YYEEEE. Trimming removed 0 bases at V and 1 base at J, with 7 bases between. The chain's CDR3 is CASSLGYSNTEAFF. The CDR3, as DNA: TGTGCCAGCAGCTTGGGGTACTCGAACACTGAAGCTTTCTTT.

V gene TRBV2 combines with J gene TRBJ2-3, with 11 bases fitting TRBD2. V gave up 7 bases and J gave up 5 bases; unmatched junction bases: 5. This CDR3 contains 14 residues. Per germline, CDR1 SNHLY and CDR2 FYNNEI. CDR3 amino acids: CASKLAGVGDTQYF. The CDR3 bases are TGTGCCAGCAAACTAGCGGGAGTCGGAGATACGCAGTATTTT.

This rearrangement joins TRBV19 to TRBJ2-3; a weak D match, TRBD2 (5 bases). CDR1 and CDR2 from the germline V gene are LNHDA and SQIVND (reference sequence). The CDR3 totals 13 residues. Between the trimmed V and J ends, which lost 6 bases and 7 bases, there was a span of 14 bases. The CDR3 reads CASRVEGSNTQYF. CDR3 nucleotides: TGTGCCAGTAGGGTAGAGGGTTCAAATACGCAGTATTTT.

The chain recombines TRBV5-5 with TRBJ1-5; no reliable D call. This CDR3 spans 14 amino acids. CDR1 SGHKS and CDR2 YYEKEE come from the germline V gene (reference sequence). V lost 0 bases, J lost 7 bases, and 11 bases lay in between. The CDR3 nucleotides read TGTGCCAGCAGCTTGGTAAGGGCGGGGCAGCCCCAGCATTTT. Amino acid sequence: CASSLVRAGQPQHF.

The rearrangement links TRBV9 to TRBJ2-5, with D unresolved. V was trimmed by 0 bases and J by 4 bases, leaving 13 bases between them. The CDR3 loop spans 15 amino acids. Germline CDR1 reads SGDLS; CDR2 reads YYNGEE. For the CDR3, the DNA is TGTGCCAGCAGCGTAGCAGCCGGTCGGCTAGAGACCCAGTACTTC. Translating gives CASSVAAGRLETQYF.

The chain links TRBV19 to TRBJ2-7; 11 nucleotides line up with TRBD2. CDR3 length: 15 amino acids. Germline-derived CDR1 and CDR2 are LNHDA and SQIVND (reference sequence). V shed 8 bases, J shed 3 bases, and the junction held 9 bases outside the gene matches. The CDR3 nucleotides read TGTGCCAGTCCCCCCGAGGGACTAGCGGTCTACGAGCAGTACTTC. This encodes CASPPEGLAVYEQYF.

This chain links TRBV28 with TRBJ2-1, with 10 bases identical to TRBD2. Trimming took 2 bases from V and 6 from J; bases not matched to a gene: 4. The CDR3 is 15 residues long. The V gene's germline CDR1 is MDHEN and CDR2 SYDVKM. CDR3: CASSLRLAGVNEQFF. DNA of the CDR3: TGTGCCAGCAGTTTACGTCTAGCGGGAGTCAATGAGCAGTTCTTC.

This sequence joins TRBV13 and TRBJ2-1, with 8 nucleotides matching TRBD2. V was clipped by 5 bases and J by 4 bases; unmatched bases: 10. The CDR3 contains 16 residues. The germline V gene has CDR1 PRHDT and CDR2 FYEKMQ (reference sequence). The CDR3 loop reads CASSLAGRAVYNEQFF. The CDR3 nucleotides read TGTGCCAGCAGCCTAGCCGGGAGGGCAGTTTACAATGAGCAGTTCTTC.

Comment on this clone: Other nucleotide sequences in the sample specify the same CDR3. This sequence joins TRBV5-1 and TRBJ2-5, with unresolved D. The CDR3 runs to 14 residues. Germline CDR1 and CDR2: SGHRS and YFSETQ. Trimming left V 0 bases short and J 2 bases short, with 8 bases between. The chain's CDR3 is CASSLGGTQETQYF. CDR3 bases: TGCGCCAGCAGCTTGGGGGGTACTCAAGAGACCCAGTACTTC.

This clone has only one observation. The chain couples TRBV9 to TRBJ2-1, with 9 bases identical to TRBD2. J gave up 7 bases and V 4 bases, and 12 bases lay outside the gene matches. Germline CDR1 reads SGDLS; CDR2 reads YYNGEE. The CDR3 totals 16 residues. The CDR3, as DNA: TGTGCCAGCAGCTCAGACTTAGCGGGAGATTTAAATGAGCAGTTCTTC. Amino acid sequence: CASSSDLAGDLNEQFF.

The chain has TRBV25-1 and TRBJ2-1, with TRBD2 identical over 13 bases. This CDR3 has 15 residues. Germline loops: CDR1 MGHDK, CDR2 SYGVNS. V was pared by 7 bases and J by 4 bases, with 4 bases of the junction left unmatched. This chain's CDR3 is CASIPGLAGYNEQFF. In nucleotides, the CDR3 is TGTGCCAGCATACCGGGACTAGCGGGGTACAATGAGCAGTTCTTC.

The count of this clone is one. This same CDR3 is encoded by further DNA sequences in the sample. This chain joins TRBV28 and TRBJ2-2, with no clear D. Germline V CDR1 and CDR2: MDHEN, SYDVKM. The CDR3 runs to 12 residues. Trimming cost V 3 bases and J 6 bases, with 5 bases left between them. As DNA, the CDR3 is TGTGCCAGCAGTTTGACCCCCGGGGAGCTGTTTTTT. Encoded protein: CASSLTPGELFF.

V gene TRBV18 combines with J gene TRBJ1-5; D remains unclear. Trimming stripped 6 bases from V and 3 bases from J, with 21 bases between. Germline values: CDR1 KGHSH, CDR2 LQKENI. This CDR3 contains 17 residues. CDR3 loop: CASSLSATGDINQPQHF. Written as DNA, the CDR3 is TGTGCCAGCTCTCTAAGCGCAACCGGGGATATCAATCAGCCCCAGCATTTT.

J is TRBJ2-3 and V is TRBV29-1; D is unclear. The V gene lost 3 bases and the J gene lost 2 bases, with 9 bases spanning the gap. The CDR3 runs 13 residues. The germline V gene encodes CDR1 SQVTM and CDR2 ANQGSEA. In nucleotides, the CDR3 is TGCAGCGTTGACCGGACCTACACAGATACGCAGTATTTT. Residues: CSVDRTYTDTQYF.

This chain uses TRBV28 with TRBJ2-5; 7 bases align to TRBD2. Looked up from germline, CDR1 is MDHEN and CDR2 is SYDVKM. The CDR3 has 14 amino acids. J gave up 5 bases and V 2 bases, and 5 bases lay outside the gene matches. The CDR3 loop is CASSLAGRPETQYF. As DNA, the CDR3 is TGTGCCAGCAGTTTAGCCGGGAGGCCGGAGACCCAGTACTTC.

The V and J genes are TRBV30 and TRBJ2-7, with 15 bases aligning to TRBD2. The ends lost 1 base at V and 0 bases at J; junction bases unmatched: 16. The CDR3 contains 21 residues. Germline V lookup: CDR1 GTSNPN, CDR2 SVGIG (reference sequence). The CDR3 DNA reads as TGTGCCTGGAGTGCCCCAGAAAGGGGGACTAGCGGGAGGTTTAGCTCCTACGAGCAGTACTTC. It yields the protein CAWSAPERGTSGRFSSYEQYF.

The chain combines TRBV4-3 with TRBJ1-5; 9 bases align to TRBD1. Germline V gene lookup returns CDR1 LGHNA and CDR2 YSLEER. The CDR3 extends over 16 amino acids. V lost 5 bases and J lost 4; bases outside the gene matches: 9. The CDR3 nucleotides are TGCGCCAGCAGCTACCCGGGACAGGGAGGAAATCAGCCCCAGCATTTT. Its translation: CASSYPGQGGNQPQHF.

This chain uses TRBV20-1 with TRBJ1-1; tentatively, D is TRBD1 (5 bases). The CDR3 runs 11 residues. V lost 6 bases and J 12 bases, leaving 17 bases between the germline ends. The V gene's germline CDR1 is DFQATT and CDR2 SNEGSKA (reference sequence). The CDR3 DNA follows: TGCAGTGCCTTCAGGGAGGGGATTACTTTCTTT. Protein sequence: CSAFREGITFF.

In regard to this clone: Other DNA sequences within the sample encode an identical CDR3. This rearrangement joins TRBV10-3 to TRBJ1-2; D is ambiguous. Looked up from germline, CDR1 is ENHRY and CDR2 is SYGVKD. There are 14 residues in the CDR3. V was trimmed by 0 bases and J by 3 bases, leaving 8 bases between them. CDR3: CAISESGSHYGYTF. CDR3 nucleotide sequence: TGTGCCATCAGTGAGTCTGGCAGTCACTATGGCTACACCTTC.